The next 27 T cell receptor beta chains were all read from a single sample in a study of CD8+CD57+ T cells in acquired aplastic anemia. Profiling that covered TCR beta VDJ and CDR3 relied on genomic DNA as its template. TCRdb reprocessed the reads with MiXCR, giving one entry per CDR3 protein. This repertoire shows about 130,000 distinct CDR3 sequences, over 45% found once; its top ten account for 2% to 3%. The sequenced sample consisted of sorted CD4+, CD8+, or CD8+CD57+ T cells (not recorded which) from PBMCs. The receptor set was obtained from a human donor in good health, serving as a control.

The chain combines TRBV10-3 with TRBJ1-2; the D is unclear. With 9 bases removed from V and 2 bases from J, the gap between germline ends came to 10 bases. From germline, CDR1 is ENHRY and CDR2 SYGVKD. The CDR3 totals 12 residues. The CDR3 nucleotides are TGTGCCATAGGACGGGAAAACTATGGCTACACCTTC. It specifies CAIGRENYGYTF.

This clonotype was recorded once. The rearrangement uses TRBV24-1 and TRBJ2-2; no definite D call. There are 14 residues in the CDR3. V was clipped by 5 bases and J by 5 bases, with 11 bases between them. Looked up from germline, CDR1 is KGHDR and CDR2 is SFDVKD. CDR3 region: CATSGSSGTGELFF. The CDR3 coding sequence is TGTGCCACCAGTGGAAGTTCAGGTACCGGGGAGCTGTTTTTT.

About this clonotype itself: One end of the junction fails to match germline, which may point to a read error. The chain uses TRBV10-3 and TRBJ2-7, with TRBD2 as a possible D gene (5 bases). CDR3 length: 13 amino acids. CDR1 and CDR2 from the germline V gene are ENHRY and SYGVKD. The CDR3 region is CASSSGVTLEQYF. DNA for the CDR3: TGTGCCAGCAGTTCCGGGGTGACTTTAGAGCAGTACTTC.

This clonotype was observed at least ten times. The chain carries TRBV5-6 and TRBJ1-1; 8 bases align to TRBD1. V shed 4 bases and J 11 bases; nucleotides not matched to a gene: 7. The germline gives CDR1 SGHDT, CDR2 YYEEEE. This CDR3 contains 12 residues. DNA of the CDR3: TGTGCCAGCAGCATTGGACAGGGTAGGGCTTTCTTT. Translated: CASSIGQGRAFF. The variable domain in full, completed from reference TRBV5-6 and TRBJ1-1, reads DAGVTQSPTHLIKTRGQQVTLRCSPKSGHDTVSWYQQALGQGPQFIFQYYEEEERQRGNFPDRFSGHQFPNYSSELNVNALLLGDSALYLCASSIGQGRAFFGQGTRLTVV.

The gene calls are TRBV20-1 and TRBJ2-5; no clear D. Per germline, CDR1 DFQATT and CDR2 SNEGSKA (reference sequence). This CDR3 region has 12 residues. V gave up 7 bases and J gave up 5 bases, with 14 bases separating them. The CDR3 sequence: CSVGEAAETQYF. The CDR3 DNA sequence: TGCAGTGTCGGCGAGGCTGCCGAGACCCAGTACTTC.

This clonotype appeared many times. The chain couples TRBV5-1 to TRBJ2-3; no clear D. Germline V gives CDR1 SGHRS, CDR2 YFSETQ. The V end was cut by 1 base, the J end by 0 bases, with 3 bases between. This CDR3 is 13 amino acids long. CDR3 DNA sequence: TGCGCCAGCAGCTTGTCTAGCACAGATACGCAGTATTTT. Its protein product is CASSLSSTDTQYF.

V is TRBV11-2 and J is TRBJ1-2; TRBD1 matches at 9 bases. V shed 2 bases, J shed 8 bases, and the junction held 21 bases outside the gene matches. The CDR3 covers 19 residues. The V gene's germline CDR1 is SGHAT and CDR2 FQNNGV. CDR3: CASSLYVGTGSTGRVGYTF. CDR3 nucleotides: TGTGCCAGCAGCTTATATGTGGGGACAGGGTCCACCGGTCGGGTAGGCTACACCTTC. Drawing the rest from reference TRBV11-2 and TRBJ1-2, the complete variable domain is EAGVAQSPRYKIIEKRQSVAFWCNPISGHATLYWYQQILGQGPKLLIQFQNNGVVDDSQLPKDRFSAERLKGVDSTLKIQPAKLEDSAVYLCASSLYVGTGSTGRVGYTFGSGTRLTVV.

The V and J genes are TRBV6-4 and TRBJ2-1, with D possibly called TRBD1 or TRBD2 (6 bases each). V was clipped by 0 bases and J by 6 bases, with 15 bases between them. In germline, CDR1 is MRHNA, CDR2 SNTAGT. CDR3 length: 16 residues. CDR3 in amino acids: CASSDSVGGGPNEQFF. CDR3 bases: TGTGCCAGCAGTGACTCTGTGGGTGGGGGGCCCAATGAGCAGTTCTTC.

This clonotype has at least ten counts. The chain carries TRBV11-2 and TRBJ1-5; D perhaps matches TRBD1 (6 bases). The CDR3 loop spans 18 amino acids. The germline gives CDR1 SGHAT, CDR2 FQNNGV. Trimming shortened V by 2 bases and J by 5 bases, and 22 bases separated the two germline ends. CDR3 loop: CASSLHRLGALGHQPQHF. The CDR3 bases are TGTGCCAGCAGCTTACATCGTCTGGGGGCCTTAGGGCATCAGCCCCAGCATTTT. The full variable domain, completed using reference TRBV11-2 and TRBJ1-5, is EAGVAQSPRYKIIEKRQSVAFWCNPISGHATLYWYQQILGQGPKLLIQFQNNGVVDDSQLPKDRFSAERLKGVDSTLKIQPAKLEDSAVYLCASSLHRLGALGHQPQHFGDGTRLSIL.

Ten or more counts support this clonotype. Germline is not matched at one junction end, which may reflect a read error. The chain joins TRBV28 to TRBJ1-2, with 9 nucleotides matching TRBD1. The germline V gene encodes CDR1 MDHEN and CDR2 SYDVKM. The CDR3 is made up of 11 amino acids. CDR3 DNA: TGCGTAACCGGGACAGGGTTTGGCTACACCTTC. Its translation is CVTGTGFGYTF.

The rearrangement uses TRBV20-1 and TRBJ2-5; 10 bases are shared with TRBD2. CDR1 and CDR2 (germline): DFQATT, SNEGSKA (reference sequence). The CDR3 length is 14 residues. V trimming: 1 base; J trimming: 5 bases; junction bases outside the gene matches: 4. The chain's CDR3 is CSARALAGKETQYF. The CDR3 coding sequence is TGCAGTGCTAGAGCACTAGCGGGGAAGGAGACCCAGTACTTC.

This clonotype has just a few counts. The chain combines TRBV20-1 with TRBJ1-1; D unresolved. Trimming shortened V by 1 base and J by 7 bases, and 4 bases separated the two germline ends. Germline-derived CDR1 and CDR2 are DFQATT and SNEGSKA (reference sequence). This CDR3 comprises 10 residues. The CDR3 reads CSARAREAFF. The CDR3 DNA follows: TGCAGTGCTAGAGCGCGTGAAGCTTTCTTT.

This clonotype appeared many times. V and J are TRBV3-1 and TRBJ2-5; D call uncertain. The germline V and J ends were trimmed by 2 bases and 2 bases, with 12 bases remaining between them. The CDR3 is 15 amino acids. Germline loops: CDR1 LGHDT, CDR2 YNNKEL (reference sequence). The CDR3 loop is CASSQQNHRQETQYF. The CDR3 coding sequence is TGTGCCAGCAGCCAACAAAACCACAGACAAGAGACCCAGTACTTC.

This chain connects TRBV12-3 or TRBV12-4 to TRBJ2-5; TRBD2 matches at 10 bases. The CDR3 is 15 amino acids. J gave up 4 bases and V 6 bases, and 8 bases lay outside the gene matches. This chain's CDR3 is CASSPTSGVGETQYF. The CDR3, as DNA: TGTGCCAGCAGCCCTACTAGCGGGGTAGGAGAGACCCAGTACTTC.

The chain employs TRBV7-2 and TRBJ2-7, with 7 bases that match TRBD1. The trim removed 7 bases at V and 1 base at J, leaving 4 bases unmatched. The length of the CDR3 is 13 residues. Germline V gene lookup returns CDR1 SGHTA and CDR2 FQGNSA. The CDR3 loop reads CASTQTGSYEQYF. CDR3 in DNA: TGTGCCAGCACCCAGACAGGGTCCTACGAGCAGTACTTC.

Ten or more counts support this clonotype. The chain couples TRBV6-1 to TRBJ1-5; 7 bases fit TRBD1. J was trimmed by 6 bases and V by 7 bases; bases with no gene match: 12. The CDR3 extends over 15 amino acids. CDR1 is MNHNS and CDR2 is SASEGT in the germline V gene. DNA for the CDR3: TGTGCCAGCACCACTAACAGGGGAGGTCGTCAGCCCCAGCATTTT. It translates to CASTTNRGGRQPQHF.

This chain joins TRBV15 and TRBJ1-2; 7 positions match TRBD1. This CDR3 has 14 amino acids. CDR1 is LNHNV and CDR2 is YYDKDF in the germline V gene (reference sequence). Germline trimming cut 5 bases from V and 4 bases from J; bases unmatched to any gene: 7. The CDR3 sequence: CATSQDRSIYGYTF. CDR3 nucleotides: TGTGCCACCAGCCAGGACAGGTCGATCTATGGCTACACCTTC.

This clonotype was counted at least ten times. V and J are TRBV5-5 and TRBJ1-2; D is possibly TRBD1 (5 bases). In germline, CDR1 is SGHKS, CDR2 YYEKEE (reference sequence). The CDR3 covers 15 residues. V shed 6 bases and J shed 3 bases, with 18 bases lying between them. CDR3 in DNA: TGTGCCAGCATCCCAGCAACTGACAGAGACTATGGCTACACCTTC. This gives the protein CASIPATDRDYGYTF.

The sample holds many counts of this clonotype. V usage is TRBV7-9 and J usage is TRBJ2-7, with TRBD2 identical over 7 bases. V shed 3 bases and J 0 bases; nucleotides not matched to a gene: 8. The CDR3 is made up of 16 amino acids. Germline V gene data show CDR1 as SEHNR and CDR2 as FQNEAQ (reference sequence). For the CDR3, the DNA is TGTGCCAGCAGCTTCACTTCCGGGGGGAGCTCCTACGAGCAGTACTTC. Amino acids: CASSFTSGGSSYEQYF.

This clonotype was seen repeatedly, ten times or more. The chain has TRBV5-8 and TRBJ1-5; D unresolved. The CDR3 is 13 residues long. Germline loops: CDR1 SGHTS, CDR2 YDEGEE. Between the trimmed V and J ends, which lost 4 bases and 3 bases, there was a span of 8 bases. The CDR3 sequence: CASSLRPNQPQHF. CDR3 nucleotide sequence: TGTGCCAGCAGCCTACGACCCAATCAGCCCCAGCATTTT.

This clonotype was counted between two and nine times. This chain uses TRBV9 with TRBJ2-3; no definite D call. This CDR3 region has 13 residues. Between the trimmed V and J ends, which lost 6 bases and 0 bases, there was a span of 8 bases. Per the germline V gene, CDR1 is SGDLS and CDR2 is YYNGEE. CDR3 sequence reads: CASTLGSTDTQYF. The CDR3 DNA follows: TGTGCCAGCACGTTGGGAAGCACAGATACGCAGTATTTT. The variable domain in full, with the rest retrieved from reference TRBV9 and TRBJ2-3, is DSGVTQTPKHLITATGQRVTLRCSPRSGDLSVYWYQQSLDQGLQFLIQYYNGEERAKGNILERFSAQQFPDLHSELNLSSLELGDSALYFCASTLGSTDTQYFGPGTRLTVL.

In this sample, this clonotype turned up a few times. CDR3 DNA: TGCAGTGCTTGGGGACTAGCGGGGGCCAGAGAGACCCAGTACTTC. Its protein is CSAWGLAGARETQYF. This chain uses TRBV20-1 with TRBJ2-5, with 14 bases matching TRBD2. The CDR3 spans 15 residues. The junction had 6 bases not matched to a gene; V was cut back by 5 bases and J by 4 bases. Germline V gene sequence: CDR1 DFQATT, CDR2 SNEGSKA (reference sequence).

This clonotype was seen a single time. The chain links TRBV29-1 to TRBJ2-5; perhaps TRBD2 as D (5 bases). The CDR3 extends over 12 amino acids. V lost 4 bases, J lost 13 bases, and 19 bases lay in between. Germline V gives CDR1 SQVTM, CDR2 ANQGSEA. CDR3 DNA: TGCAGCGTTGCTGGGAGTGGGATTTCGGTGTACTTC. Residues: CSVAGSGISVYF.

This clonotype was found many times. The chain couples TRBV5-1 to TRBJ1-6; the D is unclear. Trimming shortened V by 0 bases and J by 0 bases, and 7 bases separated the two germline ends. CDR1 and CDR2 from the germline V gene are SGHRS and YFSETQ. This CDR3 is built from 16 residues. DNA for the CDR3: TGCGCCAGCAGCTTGGATCAAAGCTCCTATAATTCACCCCTCCACTTT. Amino acid sequence: CASSLDQSSYNSPLHF.

The chain couples TRBV25-1 to TRBJ1-6, with TRBD1 matching 7 bases. CDR1 is MGHDK and CDR2 is SYGVNS in the germline V gene. The J segment lost 5 bases and the V segment lost 9 bases, leaving 4 bases of the junction unmatched. The CDR3 is 13 residues long. The CDR3 DNA is TGTGCCAGTGGGACAGCCAATAATTCACCCCTCCACTTT. It yields the protein CASGTANNSPLHF.

This clonotype was counted once. This sequence joins TRBV7-2 and TRBJ1-2; D unclear. The ends were cut back, 6 bases at V and 7 bases at J, with 27 bases in the middle. The germline V gene has CDR1 SGHTA and CDR2 FQGNSA. The CDR3 spans 17 residues. In DNA, the CDR3 is TGTGCCAGCAGACTTCTGCATCTTTACTCGAGGACGGGTGGCTACACCTTC. Translation gives CASRLLHLYSRTGGYTF. The complete variable domain, with remaining parts taken from reference TRBV7-2 and TRBJ1-2, reads GAGVSQSPSNKVTEKGKDVELRCDPISGHTALYWYRQSLGQGLEFLIYFQGNSAPDKSGLPSDRFSAERTGGSVSTLTIQRTQQEDSAVYLCASRLLHLYSRTGGYTFGSGTRLTVV.

This clonotype was observed at least ten times. The rearrangement links TRBV29-1 to TRBJ2-7, with a tentative D call TRBD2 (5 bases). The CDR3 is 11 amino acids. Trimming took off 0 bases at V and 7 bases at J, with 7 bases between the two ends. Germline CDR1 SQVTM, CDR2 ANQGSEA. Written as DNA, the CDR3 is TGCAGCGTTGAAGATCGGGGAGAGCAGTACTTC. It is translated as CSVEDRGEQYF.